One and the same sample provided the 17 T cell receptor beta chains below, sequenced in a study of T cell repertoires in cytomegalovirus infection. TCRdb reprocessed the reads with MiXCR, giving one entry per CDR3 protein. Of roughly 500,000 distinct CDR3 sequences listed, 25% to 35% are singletons. For these TCRs, the target antigens are not known. The starting material was cultured PBMCs, obtained from culture after CMV antigen stimulation. These receptors came from a human donor in good health (CMV status not recorded). Some clones in this sample may be carry-over from other donors' samples.

CDR3 protein: CASSWGGRETQYF. In nucleotides, the CDR3 is TGTGCCAGCAGCTGGGGGGGGAGGGAGACCCAGTACTTC. V and J are TRBV11-3 and TRBJ2-5; 7 bases agree with TRBD2. The V gene's germline CDR1 is SGHNT and CDR2 YENEEA. The length of the CDR3 is 13 residues. V lost 4 bases to trimming and J lost 5 bases; unmatched junction nucleotides: 4.

The chain links TRBV10-3 to TRBJ2-7; TRBD1 matches at 9 bases. CDR3 size: 13 residues. Germline V gene sequence: CDR1 ENHRY, CDR2 SYGVKD. J lost 4 bases, V lost 4 bases, and 2 bases had no gene match. This CDR3 is CAISGQGGYEQYF. The CDR3 DNA sequence: TGTGCCATCAGTGGACAGGGGGGGTACGAGCAGTACTTC.

The chain couples TRBV18 to TRBJ2-3; D is unclear. Germline CDR1 and CDR2: KGHSH and LQKENI. This CDR3 has 15 amino acids. Trimming cost V 2 bases and J 0 bases, with 9 bases left between them. This CDR3 reads CASSPFVGSTDTQYF. The CDR3 nucleotides read TGTGCCAGCTCACCATTTGTCGGAAGCACAGATACGCAGTATTTT.

CDR3 region: CASSARTSEIFNEQFF. The CDR3 nucleotides are TGTGCCAGCAGCGCCCGGACTAGCGAGATTTTCAATGAGCAGTTCTTC. V usage is TRBV9 and J usage is TRBJ2-1, with TRBD2 identical over 9 bases. Germline V gives CDR1 SGDLS, CDR2 YYNGEE. J lost 6 bases, V lost 3 bases, and 10 bases had no gene match. The CDR3 has 16 amino acids.

The CDR3 region has the DNA TGTGCCAGCAGCTTTTACCGGGACTTACCATCCGGGGAGCTGTTTTTT. Its translation: CASSFYRDLPSGELFF. The chain has TRBV11-1 and TRBJ2-2; a possible D gene is TRBD2 (6 bases). The CDR3 is made up of 16 amino acids. Per germline, CDR1 SGHAT and CDR2 FQDESV (reference sequence). With 3 bases removed from V and 6 bases from J, the gap between germline ends came to 17 bases.

This clonotype was observed a handful of times. V is TRBV7-3 and J is TRBJ2-1; 7 positions match TRBD2. The CDR3 is made up of 15 amino acids. The V segment lost 5 bases and the J segment 5 bases; nucleotides outside the gene matches: 9. Germline V CDR1 and CDR2: SGHTA, FQGTGA. Written as DNA, the CDR3 is TGTGCCAGCAGCCCCTCGCGGGGGTGGAACAATGAGCAGTTCTTC. It encodes CASSPSRGWNNEQFF. Using reference TRBV7-3 and TRBJ2-1 for the parts outside the CDR3, the full variable domain is GAGVSQTPSNKVTEKGKYVELRCDPISGHTALYWYRQSLGQGPEFLIYFQGTGAADDSGLPNDRFFAVRPEGSVSTLKIQRTERGDSAVYLCASSPSRGWNNEQFFGPGTRLTVL.

V is TRBV6-1 and J is TRBJ2-2; D is ambiguous. Germline loops: CDR1 MNHNS, CDR2 SASEGT. Trimming took off 4 bases at V and 4 bases at J, with 4 bases between the two ends. The CDR3 is 12 residues long. The CDR3 DNA sequence: TGTGCCAGCAGTGCCTCCACCGGGGAGCTGTTTTTT. It is translated as CASSASTGELFF.

This clonotype was detected a few times. The V call is TRBV12-3 or TRBV12-4, the J call TRBJ1-3, with no clear D. V was shortened by 5 bases and J by 2 bases, with 10 bases between the two germline ends. This CDR3 is built from 14 residues. The CDR3 loop reads CASSPTGAGNTIYF. CDR3 nucleotide sequence: TGTGCCAGCAGTCCTACCGGGGCTGGAAACACCATATATTTT.

CDR3 region: CASSEAIPTTDTQYF. The DNA of the CDR3 is TGCGCCAGCAGTGAGGCCATCCCGACCACAGATACGCAGTATTTT. The chain joins TRBV10-2 to TRBJ2-3; D unclear. Germline CDR1 and CDR2: WSHSY and SAAADI. Trimming took off 2 bases at V and 2 bases at J, with 11 bases between the two ends. The length of the CDR3 is 15 residues.

This clonotype was counted at least ten times. The chain combines TRBV4-1 with TRBJ1-1; 7 bases are a match to TRBD1. This CDR3 has 17 amino acids. Losses at the gene ends were 3 bases for V and 5 bases for J; bases not matched to a gene: 15. Germline CDR1 MGHRA, CDR2 YSYEKL. The CDR3 is CASSQWMAAGGRTEAFF. The CDR3 nucleotides read TGCGCCAGCAGCCAGTGGATGGCGGCAGGGGGGAGGACTGAAGCTTTCTTT.

This clonotype has just a few counts. The CDR3 loop is CASSFTSGEAYEQYF. CDR3 sequence (DNA): TGTGCCAGCAGTTTTACTAGCGGGGAAGCCTACGAGCAGTACTTC. The rearrangement uses TRBV6-1 and TRBJ2-7; 10 nucleotides agree with TRBD2. Per the germline V gene, CDR1 is MNHNS and CDR2 is SASEGT. CDR3 length: 15 amino acids. Trimming cost V 5 bases and J 2 bases; bases outside gene matches: 6.

This clonotype occurred many times. The gene calls are TRBV28 and TRBJ2-1; D not certain. This CDR3 is 11 amino acids long. V lost 7 bases to trimming and J lost 4 bases, with 5 bases between them. CDR1 is MDHEN, CDR2 SYDVKM, per germline. DNA of the CDR3: TGTGCCAGCACCATTTACAATGAGCAGTTCTTC. Its translation is CASTIYNEQFF.

J is TRBJ2-4 and V is TRBV6-5, with TRBD2 matching over 15 bases. Germline V lookup: CDR1 MNHEY, CDR2 SVGAGI. V gave up 2 bases and J gave up 0 bases; unmatched junction bases: 2. The CDR3 is 18 residues long. The CDR3 sequence is CASSYRTSGGVAKNIQYF. As DNA, the CDR3 is TGTGCCAGCAGTTACAGGACTAGCGGGGGGGTAGCCAAAAACATTCAGTACTTC.

The chain carries TRBV20-1 and TRBJ2-3, with 8 positions matching TRBD2. The CDR3 length is 15 residues. In germline, CDR1 is DFQATT, CDR2 SNEGSKA (reference sequence). With 1 base clipped from V and 2 bases from J, the junction kept 5 bases outside the gene matches. CDR3 loop: CSARVLAGFTDTQYF. The DNA for the CDR3 is TGCAGTGCTAGAGTATTAGCGGGATTCACAGATACGCAGTATTTT.

The chain recombines TRBV6-2 or TRBV6-3 with TRBJ2-1; TRBD2 agrees at 7 bases. Unmatched junction bases numbered 7, after V lost 2 bases and J lost 12 bases. Germline CDR1 and CDR2: MNHEY and SVGEGT. The CDR3 has 13 amino acids. The CDR3 bases are TGTGCCAGCAGTTACGATTTCGGGACTATGCAGTTCTTC. Residues: CASSYDFGTMQFF.

This clonotype was recorded many times. The chain is built from TRBV7-2 and TRBJ1-2; 7 bases align to TRBD1. V shed 6 bases and J 4 bases; nucleotides not matched to a gene: 5. Looked up from germline, CDR1 is SGHTA and CDR2 is FQGNSA. This CDR3 contains 13 residues. The CDR3 here is CASRTGTAYGYTF. CDR3 bases: TGTGCCAGCAGAACCGGGACAGCCTATGGCTACACCTTC.

This clonotype was found a few times. J is TRBJ2-7 and V is TRBV10-3; TRBD2 matches at 8 bases. Germline CDR1 ENHRY, CDR2 SYGVKD. The CDR3 covers 10 residues. V was pared by 10 bases and J by 12 bases, with 8 bases of the junction left unmatched. The CDR3 DNA is TGTGCCACCGGGCGGGGGGAAAGGTACTTC. As protein: CATGRGERYF.